These 13 T cell receptor beta chains were all obtained from the same sample, sequenced in a study of CD8 T cells in Susac syndrome. Random hexamers served to reverse transcribe about 0.45 to 1 ug RNA. TCRdb analysed the immunoSEQ multiplex PCR reads with MiXCR anew, one entry per CDR3 protein. Among more than 200,000 distinct CDR3 sequences listed, 90% to 95% were seen once. The specimen sequenced was CD8+ T cells from PBMCs. Receptors were obtained from a human donor with multiple sclerosis.

V and J are TRBV13 and TRBJ2-2, with TRBD1 matching 7 bases. The V gene's germline CDR1 is PRHDT and CDR2 FYEKMQ (reference sequence). V lost 5 bases, J lost 0 bases, and 3 bases stayed unmatched. The CDR3 has 15 residues. CDR3 sequence (DNA): TGTGCCAGCAGCGGACAGGACGCGAACACCGGGGAGCTGTTTTTT. It encodes CASSGQDANTGELFF.

The chain has TRBV27 and TRBJ2-2, with 8 nucleotides matching TRBD2. CDR3 length: 14 residues. The germline CDR1 and CDR2 sequences are MNHEY and SMNVEV (reference sequence). The V gene end was trimmed by 5 bases and the J gene end by 6 bases; junction bases not matched to a gene: 5. In nucleotides, the CDR3 is TGTGCCAGCAGTCCCGGGGGGGGTGCCGGGGAGCTGTTTTTT. Amino acids: CASSPGGGAGELFF.

This clonotype showed up just once. V is TRBV12-5 and J is TRBJ2-2; the D gene is possibly TRBD1 (6 bases). This CDR3 comprises 14 residues. Germline V gene sequence: CDR1 LGHNT, CDR2 FRNRAP. Trimming cost V 7 bases and J 6 bases, with 15 bases left between them. The CDR3 loop reads CASAHLGGAGELFF. Written as DNA, the CDR3 is TGTGCTAGTGCCCATCTAGGGGGAGCCGGGGAGCTGTTTTTT.

The J gene is TRBJ1-5, the V gene TRBV2, with D perhaps matching TRBD1 (6 bases). The germline V gene encodes CDR1 SNHLY and CDR2 FYNNEI. This CDR3 region has 10 residues. V lost 5 bases to trimming and J lost 14 bases, with 10 bases between them. CDR3: CASSRGTKHF. For the CDR3, the DNA is TGTGCCAGCAGTAGGGGGACGAAGCATTTT. Filled out from reference TRBV2 and TRBJ1-5, the complete variable domain reads EPEVTQTPSHQVTQMGQEVILRCVPISNHLYFYWYRQILGQKVEFLVSFYNNEISEKSEIFDDQFSVERPDGSNFTLKIRSTKLEDSAMYFCASSRGTKHFGDGTRLSIL.

This clonotype has a single count. V is TRBV7-9 and J is TRBJ1-1; D perhaps matches TRBD1 (5 bases). Trimming shortened V by 1 base and J by 3 bases, and 12 bases separated the two germline ends. The germline CDR1 and CDR2 sequences are SEHNR and FQNEAQ (reference sequence). CDR3 length: 15 residues. The chain's CDR3 is CASSLGGTADTEAFF. DNA of the CDR3: TGTGCCAGCAGCTTAGGGGGGACGGCGGACACTGAAGCTTTCTTT.

The chain couples TRBV4-1 to TRBJ2-1, with 10 positions matching TRBD1. The CDR3 spans 16 residues. The V segment lost 0 bases and the J segment 5 bases; nucleotides outside the gene matches: 4. Germline assignment: CDR1 MGHRA and CDR2 YSYEKL. The CDR3 here is CASSQEAGTGDNEQFF. In nucleotides, the CDR3 is TGCGCCAGCAGCCAAGAAGCTGGGACAGGGGACAATGAGCAGTTCTTC.

J is TRBJ1-4 and V is TRBV6-5; the D is unclear. The germline V gene encodes CDR1 MNHEY and CDR2 SVGAGI. V lost 2 bases, J lost 5 bases, and 12 bases lay in between. CDR3 length: 15 residues. CDR3 DNA sequence: TGTGCCAGCAGTTACGGCCCGACACGGAATGAAAAACTGTTTTTT. Translated, it gives CASSYGPTRNEKLFF.

The chain uses TRBV19 and TRBJ2-1; tentatively, D is TRBD2 (6 bases). V shed 2 bases and J shed 0 bases, with 14 bases lying between them. This CDR3 has 17 amino acids. Looked up from germline, CDR1 is LNHDA and CDR2 is SQIVND (reference sequence). The CDR3 here is CASSINGGTYSYNEQFF. The CDR3 nucleotides read TGTGCCAGTAGTATAAATGGCGGGACTTACTCCTACAATGAGCAGTTCTTC.

The gene calls are TRBV25-1 and TRBJ2-2, with a possible D match to TRBD2 (5 bases). Trimming cost V 4 bases and J 4 bases, with 10 bases left between them. This CDR3 region has 14 residues. Germline assignment: CDR1 MGHDK and CDR2 SYGVNS. CDR3 loop: CASSVRGGTGELFF. Here the CDR3 DNA reads TGTGCCAGCAGTGTGAGAGGAGGCACCGGGGAGCTGTTTTTT.

The chain couples TRBV20-1 to TRBJ2-7; a weak D match, TRBD2 (6 bases). The CDR3 runs to 14 residues. Trimming stripped 2 bases from V and 4 bases from J, with 15 bases between. Germline V gene data show CDR1 as DFQATT and CDR2 as SNEGSKA (reference sequence). This chain's CDR3 is CSARLRDSPYEQYF. In nucleotides, the CDR3 is TGCAGTGCTAGACTCCGGGACTCACCGTACGAGCAGTACTTC.

The chain is built from TRBV5-1 and TRBJ2-1; 7 bases align to TRBD1. The CDR3 totals 15 residues. In germline, CDR1 is SGHRS, CDR2 YFSETQ. V dropped 4 bases and J dropped 7; count of bases not matched to a gene: 11. Here the CDR3 DNA reads TGCGCCAGCAGCGGCCGGGACAGCTCCATAAATGAGCAGTTCTTC. This encodes CASSGRDSSINEQFF.

The CDR3 loop is CASSLGGGRETQYF. As DNA, the CDR3 is TGTGCCAGCAGTTTAGGGGGAGGTCGGGAGACCCAGTACTTC. This rearrangement joins TRBV27 to TRBJ2-5; tentatively, D is TRBD2 (6 bases). There are 14 residues in the CDR3. Trimming removed 2 bases at V and 5 bases at J, with 12 bases between. In germline, CDR1 is MNHEY, CDR2 SMNVEV (reference sequence).

CDR3 protein: CATSEGYEQYF. The CDR3 DNA is TGTGCCACCAGTGAGGGCTACGAGCAGTACTTC. The chain carries TRBV15 and TRBJ2-7; a possible D gene is TRBD2 (5 bases). From germline, CDR1 is LNHNV and CDR2 YYDKDF (reference sequence). CDR3 length: 11 residues. V was pared by 6 bases and J by 3 bases, with 6 bases between.